The 27 T cell receptor beta chains below all came from one sample that was sequenced in a study of T cell responses to AZD1222 COVID-19 vaccine. TCRdb's table, derived via immunoSEQ multiplex PCR, lists solely in-frame clones and lacks some. The data hold 190,000 or so clones, with roughly 90% observed a single time. This specimen consisted of peripheral blood, obtained 28 days after the second AZD1222 dose. The receptor set was obtained from an adult who received the AZD1222 COVID-19 vaccine.

The chain uses TRBV4-2 and TRBJ1-2; unclear D gene. The V end was cut by 3 bases, the J end by 2 bases, with 16 bases between. CDR3 size: 16 residues. From germline, CDR1 is LGHNA and CDR2 YNFKEQ. This chain's CDR3 is CASSQDLSAANYGYTF. CDR3 in DNA: TGTGCCAGCAGCCAGGACCTGAGTGCGGCCAACTATGGCTACACCTTC.

The V gene is TRBV11-3, the J gene TRBJ2-2; D is unclear. This CDR3 region has 12 residues. Germline lookup yields CDR1 SGHNT and CDR2 YENEEA. Trimming removed 11 bases from V and 2 bases from J, with 9 bases in between. This CDR3 is CAVALNTGELFF. The CDR3, as DNA: TGTGCCGTTGCCTTAAACACCGGGGAGCTGTTTTTT.

In its sample, this clone was seen once. This sequence joins TRBV6-4 and TRBJ1-1; D gene uncertain. V was trimmed by 5 bases and J by 0 bases, leaving 7 bases between them. Per germline, CDR1 MRHNA and CDR2 SNTAGT. The CDR3 is made up of 13 amino acids. CDR3 nucleotide sequence: TGTGCCAGCAGTTACGCTATGAACACTGAAGCTTTCTTT. This encodes CASSYAMNTEAFF.

V gene TRBV11-3 combines with J gene TRBJ1-2, with 10 bases identical to TRBD1. The CDR3 is 15 amino acids. J gave up 6 bases and V 3 bases, and 7 bases lay outside the gene matches. The germline V gene has CDR1 SGHNT and CDR2 YENEEA. In DNA form, the CDR3 reads TGTGCCAGCAGCTTCCGACAGGGGGCCAGGAATGGCTACACCTTC. Its translation: CASSFRQGARNGYTF.

The V call is TRBV6-6, the J call TRBJ1-4, with D uncertain. The CDR3 totals 13 residues. The V gene lost 6 bases and the J gene lost 2 bases, with 7 bases spanning the gap. The germline gives CDR1 MNHNY, CDR2 SVGAGI (reference sequence). The CDR3 DNA is TGTGCCAGCAGATTGACGACTAATGAAAAACTGTTTTTT. Translation: CASRLTTNEKLFF.

This chain joins TRBV6-4 and TRBJ2-7; D might be TRBD2 (6 bases). The CDR3 has 12 residues. Germline V gene data show CDR1 as MRHNA and CDR2 as SNTAGT. Trimming cost V 3 bases and J 4 bases, with 7 bases left between them. This chain's CDR3 is CASSERGYEQYF. CDR3 bases: TGTGCCAGCAGTGAACGGGGGTACGAGCAGTACTTC.

V and J are TRBV10-1 and TRBJ2-3, with D possibly matching TRBD1 (6 bases). The V and J ends lost 3 bases and 0 bases respectively, with 16 bases between them. This CDR3 is built from 17 residues. The germline CDR1 and CDR2 sequences are WNHNN and SYGVQD (reference sequence). Written as DNA, the CDR3 is TGCGCCAGCAGTGACCGAAATCTGGGGGCTAGCACAGATACGCAGTATTTT. Amino acids: CASSDRNLGASTDTQYF.

The chain combines TRBV28 with TRBJ1-2; D is undetermined. Germline lookup yields CDR1 MDHEN and CDR2 SYDVKM. Deletions cut 4 bases from V and 2 bases from J, with 5 bases between. CDR3 length: 12 amino acids. The CDR3 sequence: CASSSSNYGYTF. In DNA, the CDR3 is TGTGCCAGCAGTTCATCGAACTATGGCTACACCTTC.

The chain couples TRBV20-1 to TRBJ2-3, with unresolved D. This CDR3 comprises 10 residues. Germline-derived CDR1 and CDR2 are DFQATT and SNEGSKA (reference sequence). Trimming shortened V by 5 bases and J by 2 bases, and 2 bases separated the two germline ends. CDR3 protein: CSAVTDTQYF. The CDR3 nucleotides read TGCAGTGCTGTCACAGATACGCAGTATTTT.

The genes are TRBV5-1 and TRBJ2-1, with D perhaps matching TRBD1 or TRBD2 (5 bases each). There are 12 residues in the CDR3. Germline CDR1 is SGHRS and CDR2 is YFSETQ. V lost 4 bases to trimming and J lost 10 bases, with 12 bases between them. The CDR3 protein is CASSGGPLEQFF. As DNA, the CDR3 is TGCGCCAGCAGCGGGGGACCCCTGGAGCAGTTCTTC. The entire variable domain, with the rest obtained from reference TRBV5-1 and TRBJ2-1, is as follows: KAGVTQTPRYLIKTRGQQVTLSCSPISGHRSVSWYQQTPGQGLQFLFEYFSETQRNKGNFPGRFSGRQFSNSRSEMNVSTLELGDSALYLCASSGGPLEQFFGPGTRLTVL.

The chain employs TRBV19 and TRBJ2-1; D is possibly TRBD1 (6 bases). This CDR3 spans 17 amino acids. Germline V gene data show CDR1 as LNHDA and CDR2 as SQIVND (reference sequence). With 5 bases removed from V and 0 bases from J, the gap between germline ends came to 17 bases. DNA for the CDR3: TGTGCCAGTAGTCCAGAGGGGGTTTGGAGCTCCTACAATGAGCAGTTCTTC. Protein: CASSPEGVWSSYNEQFF.

A few counts support this clone. The chain has TRBV28 and TRBJ1-1, with TRBD1 matching 7 bases. V shed 5 bases and J 6 bases; nucleotides not matched to a gene: 9. The CDR3 loop spans 14 amino acids. Germline V lookup: CDR1 MDHEN, CDR2 SYDVKM. CDR3 region: CASSTWDSPPEAFF. The CDR3 DNA reads as TGTGCCAGCAGTACCTGGGACAGCCCCCCTGAAGCTTTCTTT.

The CDR3 DNA follows: TGTGCCAGCAGCCCACAGGGGACTGAAGCTTTCTTT. It codes for CASSPQGTEAFF. The chain links TRBV7-6 to TRBJ1-1; 7 bases fit TRBD1. The germline gives CDR1 SGHVS, CDR2 FNYEAQ. The CDR3 covers 12 residues. Germline trimming cut 5 bases from V and 5 bases from J; bases unmatched to any gene: 2.

With respect to this clone: Other DNA sequences in this sample translate to the same CDR3. V gene TRBV11-3 combines with J gene TRBJ2-5; D unresolved. The germline V and J ends were trimmed by 5 bases and 5 bases, with 6 bases remaining between them. This CDR3 has 11 amino acids. The germline V gene encodes CDR1 SGHNT and CDR2 YENEEA. In DNA form, the CDR3 reads TGTGCCAGCAGCCTAGGGGAGACCCAGTACTTC. This encodes CASSLGETQYF.

The V gene is TRBV6-5, the J gene TRBJ2-1; D is possibly TRBD1 or TRBD2 (6 bases each). V lost 7 bases, J lost 4 bases, and 14 bases lay in between. This CDR3 has 14 amino acids. The germline V gene encodes CDR1 MNHEY and CDR2 SVGAGI. For the CDR3, the DNA is TGTGCCAGCAAGGGGGACTTTAAATACAATGAGCAGTTCTTC. This codes for CASKGDFKYNEQFF.

The CDR3 sequence: CASSFSGARVNTEAFF. As DNA, the CDR3 is TGTGCCAGCAGCTTTTCGGGGGCGCGGGTGAACACTGAAGCTTTCTTT. The V and J genes are TRBV11-2 and TRBJ1-1; possibly TRBD1 for D (6 bases). V lost 3 bases and J lost 0, with 14 bases in between. Germline values: CDR1 SGHAT, CDR2 FQNNGV. CDR3 length equals 16 residues.

As concerns this clone: Other DNA sequences in this specimen translate into the identical CDR3. V usage is TRBV19 and J usage is TRBJ1-1; D is ambiguous. Germline V gene sequence: CDR1 LNHDA, CDR2 SQIVND (reference sequence). The ends were cut back, 1 base at V and 1 base at J, with 4 bases in the middle. The CDR3 extends over 13 amino acids. CDR3 DNA: TGTGCCAGTAGTATAGTGCCGAACACTGAAGCTTTCTTT. Encoded protein: CASSIVPNTEAFF.

The genes are TRBV4-1 and TRBJ1-4, with D perhaps TRBD1 (6 bases). The CDR3 has 18 residues. The germline V gene has CDR1 MGHRA and CDR2 YSYEKL. The ends were cut back, 2 bases at V and 5 bases at J, with 21 bases in the middle. In DNA, the CDR3 is TGCGCCAGCAGCCAACTCGGGGAGGGTGACAGGCGAAATGAAAAACTGTTTTTT. It encodes CASSQLGEGDRRNEKLFF.

This chain joins TRBV6-1 and TRBJ1-5, with unresolved D. V lost 2 bases and J 0 bases, leaving 5 bases between the germline ends. Germline values: CDR1 MNHNS, CDR2 SASEGT. This CDR3 spans 14 amino acids. CDR3 nucleotide sequence: TGTGCCAGCAGTGAAACCACTAGCAATCAGCCCCAGCATTTT. It codes for CASSETTSNQPQHF.

The chain joins TRBV5-4 to TRBJ2-7; maybe TRBD1 (6 bases). Per germline, CDR1 SGHNT and CDR2 YYREEE (reference sequence). V was trimmed by 0 bases and J by 3 bases, leaving 10 bases between them. The CDR3 is made up of 14 amino acids. The CDR3 DNA sequence: TGTGCCAGCAGCTTGGAACAGGGTGACTACGAGCAGTACTTC. It specifies CASSLEQGDYEQYF.

DNA for the CDR3: TGTGCCAGCAGTTACAGAGGGGCCTACTACGAGCAGTACTTC. Translated, it gives CASSYRGAYYEQYF. The genes are TRBV6-2 or TRBV6-3 and TRBJ2-7, with D perhaps being TRBD1 or TRBD2 (5 bases each). The V gene's germline CDR1 is MNHEY and CDR2 SVGEGT. This CDR3 has 14 residues. The V end lost 2 bases, the J end lost 3 bases, and 11 bases lay between the germline ends.

The chain employs TRBV5-1 and TRBJ1-3, with D possibly being TRBD1 (5 bases). The CDR3 sequence is 16 residues long. CDR1 is SGHRS, CDR2 YFSETQ, per germline. Trimming shortened V by 4 bases and J by 0 bases, and 14 bases separated the two germline ends. The CDR3 coding sequence is TGCGCCAGCAGCATTAACAGGCAAACCTCTGGAAACACCATATATTTT. This translates into CASSINRQTSGNTIYF.

The chain links TRBV3-1 (or the pseudogene TRBV3-2) to TRBJ2-1; 14 bases align to TRBD2. V lost 1 base to trimming and J lost 7 bases; unmatched junction nucleotides: 0. The CDR3 has 15 amino acids. Looked up from germline, CDR1 is LGHDT and CDR2 is YNNKEL (reference sequence). The CDR3 spells CASSQGTSGRNEQFF. The CDR3 bases are TGTGCCAGCAGCCAAGGGACTAGCGGGAGGAATGAGCAGTTCTTC.

The chain carries TRBV5-5 and TRBJ2-7, with D tentatively TRBD2 (6 bases). Germline CDR1 SGHKS, CDR2 YYEKEE (reference sequence). The V end lost 2 bases, the J end lost 2 bases, and 11 bases lay between the germline ends. The CDR3 spans 14 residues. The CDR3, as DNA: TGTGCCAGCAGCTTAACGGGAGTCACCTACGAGCAGTACTTC. This gives the protein CASSLTGVTYEQYF.

The CDR3 region is CASSLAGTRSGNTIYF. The CDR3 DNA is TGTGCCAGCAGCTTAGCCGGGACCCGCTCTGGAAACACCATATATTTT. The chain has TRBV11-3 and TRBJ1-3; tentative D call: TRBD1 (5 bases). The CDR3 is made up of 16 amino acids. V was trimmed by 1 base and J by 0 bases, leaving 10 bases between them. Germline V CDR1 and CDR2: SGHNT, YENEEA.

On this clone itself: This sample includes further DNA sequences coding for the same CDR3. The chain combines TRBV6-2 or TRBV6-3 with TRBJ2-7; 10 bases line up with TRBD2. Germline CDR1 and CDR2: MNHEY and SVGEGT. The CDR3 has 14 residues. The ends lost 4 bases at V and 0 bases at J; junction bases unmatched: 0. CDR3 sequence: CASSWTSGSYEQYF. The CDR3 bases are TGTGCCAGCAGTTGGACTAGCGGCTCCTACGAGCAGTACTTC.

The V call is TRBV30, the J call TRBJ2-1, with no clear D. This CDR3 is 15 amino acids long. V shed 3 bases and J shed 2 bases, with 14 bases lying between them. Looked up from germline, CDR1 is GTSNPN and CDR2 is SVGIG (reference sequence). CDR3 in amino acids: CAWRRGILTYNEQFF. The CDR3 DNA follows: TGTGCCTGGAGAAGAGGCATTTTGACCTACAATGAGCAGTTCTTC.